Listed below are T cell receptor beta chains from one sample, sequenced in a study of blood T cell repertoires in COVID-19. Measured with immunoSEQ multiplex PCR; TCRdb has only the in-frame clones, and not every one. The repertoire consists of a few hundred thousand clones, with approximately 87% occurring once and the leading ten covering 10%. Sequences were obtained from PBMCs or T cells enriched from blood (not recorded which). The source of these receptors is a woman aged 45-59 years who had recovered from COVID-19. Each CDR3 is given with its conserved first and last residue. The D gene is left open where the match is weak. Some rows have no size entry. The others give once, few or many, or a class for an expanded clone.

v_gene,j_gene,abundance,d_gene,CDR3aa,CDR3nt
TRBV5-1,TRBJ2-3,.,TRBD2,CASSLGRGDTDTQYF,TGCGCCAGCAGCTTGGGCCGGGGGGATACAGATACGCAGTATTTT
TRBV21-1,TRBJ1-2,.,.,CASSHHRGFGYTF,TGTGCCAGCAGCCACCACCGCGGGTTCGGCTACACCTTC
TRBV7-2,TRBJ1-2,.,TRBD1,CASSYSGTESYGYTF,TGTGCCAGCAGCTACTCCGGGACAGAGTCCTATGGCTACACCTTC
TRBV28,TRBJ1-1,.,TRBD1,CASKGQGRTEAFF,TGTGCCAGCAAGGGACAGGGTAGGACTGAAGCTTTCTTT
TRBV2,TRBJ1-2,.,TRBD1,CASTQKTGWYGYTF,TGTGCCAGCACCCAGAAGACAGGGTGGTATGGCTACACCTTC
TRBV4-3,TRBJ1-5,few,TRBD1,CASSQEWGQYSNQPQHF,TGCGCCAGCAGCCAAGAATGGGGACAGTATAGCAATCAGCCCCAGCATTTT
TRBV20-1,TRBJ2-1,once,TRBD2,CSASASAGVYNEQFF,TGCAGTGCTAGTGCATCGGCGGGGGTCTACAATGAGCAGTTCTTC
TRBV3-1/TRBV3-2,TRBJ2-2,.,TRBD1,CASSREKDRGIGELFF,TGTGCCAGCAGCCGAGAGAAAGACAGGGGAATCGGGGAGCTGTTTTTT
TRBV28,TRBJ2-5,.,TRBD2,CASSLGLAGGLFQETQYF,TGTGCCAGCAGCCTCGGACTAGCGGGGGGGCTTTTCCAAGAGACCCAGTACTTC
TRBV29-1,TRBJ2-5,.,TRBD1,CSVRDRGKETQYF,TGCAGCGTACGGGACAGGGGCAAAGAGACCCAGTACTTC
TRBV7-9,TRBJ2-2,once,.,CASSLVGGRRVGELFF,TGTGCCAGCAGCTTAGTTGGCGGTCGGAGGGTCGGGGAGCTGTTTTTT
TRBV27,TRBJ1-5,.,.,CASSFYRDTNQPQHF,TGTGCCAGCAGTTTTTACAGGGACACAAATCAGCCCCAGCATTTT
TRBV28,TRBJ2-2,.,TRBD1,CASSHIPGTAFTGELFF,TGTGCCAGCAGCCATATCCCCGGGACAGCTTTTACCGGGGAGCTGTTTTTT
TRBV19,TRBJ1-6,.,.,CASSPGRTINSPLHF,TGTGCCAGTAGCCCGGGACGGACTATCAATTCACCCCTCCACTTT
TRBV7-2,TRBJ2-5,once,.,CASRERAWETQYF,TGTGCCAGCAGAGAGAGGGCTTGGGAGACCCAGTACTTC
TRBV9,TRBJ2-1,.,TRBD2,CASSTGRLDEQFF,TGTGCCAGCAGCACCGGGAGGTTGGATGAGCAGTTCTTC
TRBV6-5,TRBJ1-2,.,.,CASGLKGYTF,TGTGCCAGCGGACTCAAGGGCTACACCTTC
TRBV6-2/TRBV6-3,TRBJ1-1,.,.,CASSPASRVFRNTEAFF,TGTGCCAGCAGCCCCGCCTCGAGGGTCTTCCGGAACACTGAAGCTTTCTTT
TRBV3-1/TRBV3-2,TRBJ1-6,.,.,CASSQPLGAGTGGFTLHF,TGTGCCAGCAGCCAACCACTTGGCGCCGGGACCGGGGGGTTTACCCTCCACTTT
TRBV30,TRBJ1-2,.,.,CAWRKAGASSSNYGYTF,TGTGCCTGGAGAAAGGCGGGGGCCTCTTCTTCTAACTATGGCTACACCTTC